The source of this T cell receptor (beta chain) is a study of blood T cell repertoires in COVID-19. Study background: Material from acute and convalescent COVID-19 was sourced from the United States, Italy and Spain. The cDNA or gDNA used as material had been derived from T cells, B-cell-depleted T cells, or PBMCs.

This CDR3 spans 15 amino acids. Germline V gene lookup returns CDR1 SGHAT and CDR2 FQNNGV. V shed 3 bases, J shed 5 bases, and the junction held 7 bases outside the gene matches. The authors' processing: Amplified reference gene primers provided the basis for estimating nucleated cell counts. Profiling relied on immunoSEQ multiplex PCR, and the TCRdb table lists in-frame clones only, not all of them. D and trimming were read from the DNA, whereas the V and J calls and clone size are those reported in that table. The data hold about 200,000 clones, with 84% observed a single time. This clonotype originated in a human donor in a cohort sampled during active COVID-19. The chain couples TRBV11-2 to TRBJ1-1; 9 bases fit TRBD1. Input material: peripheral blood. CDR3 sequence reads: CASSFRGQGRTEAFF. The CDR3 DNA reads as TGTGCCAGCAGCTTCCGGGGACAGGGTAGGACTGAAGCTTTCTTT.